These 27 T cell receptor beta chains were all obtained from the same sample, sequenced in a study of blood T cell repertoires in COVID-19. TCRdb's table, derived via immunoSEQ multiplex PCR, lists solely in-frame clones and lacks some. The table lists around 260,000 clones, 75% to 95% of them singletons. The material sequenced was peripheral blood. These receptors came from a person under 35 with COVID-19, enrolled during active disease.

V gene TRBV7-6 combines with J gene TRBJ2-3, with 8 nucleotides matching TRBD2. The CDR3 has 15 residues. The germline gives CDR1 SGHVS, CDR2 FNYEAQ. V was clipped by 3 bases and J by 6 bases; unmatched bases: 8. Written as DNA, the CDR3 is TGTGCCAGCAGCTTGATGCGGGAGGATCGGGATACGCAGTATTTT. Protein sequence: CASSLMREDRDTQYF.

In this sample, this clone turned up a few times. V and J are TRBV5-1 and TRBJ2-7; 11 bases map to TRBD2. The CDR3 is 14 amino acids. Germline loops: CDR1 SGHRS, CDR2 YFSETQ. V shed 3 bases, J shed 2 bases, and the junction held 1 base outside the gene matches. CDR3 residues: CASSSSGGTYEQYF. The CDR3 DNA follows: TGCGCCAGCAGCTCTAGCGGGGGGACCTACGAGCAGTACTTC.

The chain couples TRBV19 to TRBJ2-1; TRBD2 is a possible D gene (5 bases). From germline, CDR1 is LNHDA and CDR2 SQIVND (reference sequence). Trimming removed 11 bases from V and 5 bases from J, with 13 bases in between. The CDR3 contains 12 residues. The CDR3 DNA is TGTGCCCACCACGAGGGTGACAATGAGCAGTTCTTC. It is translated as CAHHEGDNEQFF.

The V call is TRBV7-9, the J call TRBJ2-2; D perhaps matches TRBD1 (6 bases). The germline CDR1 and CDR2 sequences are SEHNR and FQNEAQ (reference sequence). V lost 4 bases and J lost 5, with 26 bases in between. This CDR3 comprises 19 residues. CDR3: CASSYPIASFFRGTGELFF. The DNA of the CDR3 is TGTGCCAGCAGCTACCCCATTGCCTCCTTCTTCAGGGGAACCGGGGAGCTGTTTTTT.

This chain connects TRBV4-1 to TRBJ1-3, with 7 positions matching TRBD1. The junction had 5 bases not matched to a gene; V was cut back by 1 base and J by 2 bases. Germline V gene sequence: CDR1 MGHRA, CDR2 YSYEKL. This CDR3 spans 16 amino acids. CDR3 protein: CASSQVAQGTGNTIYF. CDR3 coding DNA: TGCGCCAGCAGCCAAGTCGCACAGGGGACTGGAAACACCATATATTTT.

The chain recombines TRBV29-1 with TRBJ2-1; no clear D. CDR3 length equals 13 residues. V lost 4 bases and J 6 bases, leaving 13 bases between the germline ends. Germline lookup yields CDR1 SQVTM and CDR2 ANQGSEA. The CDR3: CSVVGSRSNEQFF. As DNA, the CDR3 is TGCAGCGTTGTCGGGTCAAGGAGCAATGAGCAGTTCTTC.

V usage is TRBV19 and J usage is TRBJ2-3; 7 bases are shared with TRBD2. The CDR3 extends over 15 amino acids. Germline V CDR1 and CDR2: LNHDA, SQIVND (reference sequence). V shed 1 base and J 4 bases; nucleotides not matched to a gene: 5. The CDR3 is CASSIAGGAPDTQYF. CDR3 nucleotide sequence: TGTGCCAGTAGTATAGCGGGAGGAGCACCAGATACGCAGTATTTT.

The rearrangement links TRBV9 to TRBJ1-4, with 7 positions matching TRBD1. CDR3 length: 15 residues. Germline V gene lookup returns CDR1 SGDLS and CDR2 YYNGEE. The V and J ends lost 0 bases and 3 bases, in that order; junction bases with no gene match: 2. The CDR3 protein is CASSVETGPNEKLFF. The CDR3 bases are TGTGCCAGCAGCGTAGAGACAGGGCCTAATGAAAAACTGTTTTTT.

This rearrangement joins TRBV6-2 or TRBV6-3 to TRBJ2-5, with 9 bases aligning to TRBD1. The CDR3 totals 16 residues. V shed 6 bases, J shed 6 bases, and the junction held 14 bases outside the gene matches. From germline, CDR1 is MNHEY and CDR2 SVGEGT. The CDR3, as DNA: TGTGCCAGCAGCCCTTCCCCGGGACAGGGTCGGAAGACCCAGTACTTC. Its protein is CASSPSPGQGRKTQYF.

The V gene is TRBV5-4, the J gene TRBJ1-1; D call uncertain. With 4 bases removed from V and 0 bases from J, the gap between germline ends came to 13 bases. In germline, CDR1 is SGHNT, CDR2 YYREEE (reference sequence). This CDR3 is 15 amino acids long. The CDR3 DNA follows: TGTGCCAGCAGCACCCCGGAGGGTTTGAACACTGAAGCTTTCTTT. Translated: CASSTPEGLNTEAFF.

The rearrangement uses TRBV6-5 and TRBJ1-4, with unresolved D. The V end was cut by 6 bases, the J end by 0 bases, with 11 bases between. This CDR3 spans 15 amino acids. Germline V lookup: CDR1 MNHEY, CDR2 SVGAGI. The CDR3 spells CASRPTQATNEKLFF. CDR3 in DNA: TGTGCCAGCAGACCTACTCAGGCAACTAATGAAAAACTGTTTTTT.

The V and J genes are TRBV27 and TRBJ2-3; D may be TRBD1 (6 bases). This CDR3 region has 13 residues. Trimming cost V 6 bases and J 6 bases, with 13 bases left between them. Germline lookup yields CDR1 MNHEY and CDR2 SMNVEV (reference sequence). CDR3: CASSPSGADTQYF. Here the CDR3 DNA reads TGTGCCAGCAGCCCTTCAGGGGCCGATACGCAGTATTTT.

This chain links TRBV6-4 with TRBJ2-7, with D possibly TRBD1 on 5 matching bases. This CDR3 is 14 amino acids long. The germline gives CDR1 MRHNA, CDR2 SNTAGT. Trimming removed 11 bases from V and 3 bases from J, with 20 bases in between. In nucleotides, the CDR3 is TGTGCCCGAATACTCCTCAGGGAATTCTACGAGCAGTACTTC. Its protein product is CARILLREFYEQYF.

The chain couples TRBV6-2 or TRBV6-3 to TRBJ2-5; 8 bases are a match to TRBD1. This CDR3 is built from 19 residues. Germline V CDR1 and CDR2: MNHEY, SVGEGT. J gave up 2 bases and V 0 bases, and 14 bases lay outside the gene matches. The chain's CDR3 is CASSYSFTSSGQVQETQYF. The CDR3, as DNA: TGTGCCAGCAGTTACTCATTCACGTCCTCGGGACAGGTACAAGAGACCCAGTACTTC.

The genes are TRBV5-1 and TRBJ2-2; 11 nucleotides match TRBD1. The CDR3 spans 14 residues. J lost 2 bases, V lost 9 bases, and 3 bases had no gene match. The germline CDR1 and CDR2 sequences are SGHRS and YFSETQ. CDR3 sequence: CATGTGGNTGELFF. The CDR3 DNA follows: TGCGCCACCGGGACAGGGGGAAACACCGGGGAGCTGTTTTTT.

The CDR3: CASSFVRERGDTQYF. In nucleotides, the CDR3 is TGTGCCAGCAGCTTTGTGCGGGAGAGGGGGGATACGCAGTATTTT. The genes are TRBV7-9 and TRBJ2-3; tentative D call: TRBD2 (7 bases). Germline-derived CDR1 and CDR2 are SEHNR and FQNEAQ (reference sequence). The ends were cut back, 3 bases at V and 6 bases at J, with 16 bases in the middle. This CDR3 is 15 amino acids long.

This sequence joins TRBV4-1 and TRBJ1-2, with 12 positions matching TRBD1. J lost 5 bases, V lost 5 bases, and 6 bases had no gene match. CDR3 length: 15 residues. Germline V gene sequence: CDR1 MGHRA, CDR2 YSYEKL. The CDR3 loop reads CASSDRDRGRYGYTF. The CDR3, as DNA: TGCGCCAGCAGCGACCGGGACAGGGGGCGTTATGGCTACACCTTC.

This rearrangement joins TRBV4-1 to TRBJ2-7; 8 bases fit TRBD2. The CDR3 loop spans 14 amino acids. Looked up from germline, CDR1 is MGHRA and CDR2 is YSYEKL. V trimming: 7 bases; J trimming: 6 bases; junction bases outside the gene matches: 11. The CDR3 DNA is TGCGCCAGCACTCGACTAGCGATCTTGGGCGAGCAGTACTTC. It specifies CASTRLAILGEQYF.

The chain recombines TRBV24-1 with TRBJ2-2; tentative D call: TRBD1 (5 bases). V lost 6 bases to trimming and J lost 5 bases, with 12 bases between them. Germline CDR1 is KGHDR and CDR2 is SFDVKD. This CDR3 is 14 amino acids long. CDR3 amino acids: CATSWGSRTGELFF. The CDR3 coding sequence is TGTGCCACCAGTTGGGGCTCGAGGACCGGGGAGCTGTTTTTT.

This chain connects TRBV28 to TRBJ1-3; D unclear. Germline assignment: CDR1 MDHEN and CDR2 SYDVKM. V was pared by 7 bases and J by 0 bases, with 7 bases between. The CDR3 sequence is 13 residues long. CDR3 DNA sequence: TGTGCCAGCAATCCTTACTCTGGAAACACCATATATTTT. Protein: CASNPYSGNTIYF.

This chain uses TRBV28 with TRBJ1-5, with 9 bases lining up with TRBD1. CDR3 length: 16 amino acids. Looked up from germline, CDR1 is MDHEN and CDR2 is SYDVKM. V trimming: 7 bases; J trimming: 3 bases; junction bases outside the gene matches: 10. CDR3 nucleotide sequence: TGTGCCAGCACATCCGCCGGGACAGGGTACAATCAGCCCCAGCATTTT. Amino acid sequence: CASTSAGTGYNQPQHF.

This clone has a single count. This sequence joins TRBV28 and TRBJ2-3, with TRBD1 matching over 9 bases. The CDR3 spans 17 residues. CDR1 and CDR2 (germline): MDHEN, SYDVKM. Trimming at V came to 6 bases and at J to 2 bases, leaving 12 bases not matched to a gene. The CDR3: CASRSIWDRAPTDTQYF. The CDR3 bases are TGTGCCAGCAGGTCTATTTGGGACAGGGCCCCCACAGATACGCAGTATTTT.

The chain recombines TRBV19 with TRBJ2-3; 9 bases map to TRBD1. CDR1 and CDR2 (germline): LNHDA, SQIVND (reference sequence). The CDR3 spans 14 residues. The junction had 2 bases not matched to a gene; V was cut back by 4 bases and J by 3 bases. The CDR3 loop is CASSTGQGTDTQYF. The CDR3 bases are TGTGCCAGTAGTACGGGACAGGGAACAGATACGCAGTATTTT.

The chain is built from TRBV6-5 and TRBJ1-6; no clear D. This CDR3 is 11 amino acids long. CDR1 is MNHEY and CDR2 is SVGAGI in the germline V gene. Trimming left V 6 bases short and J 14 bases short, with 11 bases between. The CDR3 spells CASSRGVSLHF. The CDR3 DNA sequence: TGTGCCAGCAGCCGAGGTGTTTCCCTCCACTTT.

The rearrangement links TRBV5-6 to TRBJ1-5, with D possibly being TRBD1 (6 bases). This CDR3 contains 16 residues. V lost 0 bases and J 0 bases, leaving 10 bases between the germline ends. CDR1 is SGHDT, CDR2 YYEEEE, per germline. The CDR3 region is CASSLAVGGSNQPQHF. The CDR3 region has the DNA TGTGCCAGCAGCTTGGCTGTAGGGGGTAGCAATCAGCCCCAGCATTTT.

J is TRBJ1-1 and V is TRBV6-5; the D gene is possibly TRBD1 (6 bases). CDR1 and CDR2 from the germline V gene are MNHEY and SVGAGI. This CDR3 has 13 amino acids. V was trimmed by 7 bases and J by 2 bases, leaving 11 bases between them. The CDR3 protein is CASKDRYNTEAFF. The CDR3 coding sequence is TGTGCCAGCAAGGACAGATACAACACTGAAGCTTTCTTT.

The V gene is TRBV7-3, the J gene TRBJ2-2; 7 nucleotides agree with TRBD2. CDR3 size: 16 residues. Per the germline V gene, CDR1 is SGHTA and CDR2 is FQGTGA. With 1 base clipped from V and 3 bases from J, the junction kept 5 bases outside the gene matches. The CDR3 coding sequence is TGTGCCAGCAGCTTAAATCAGCGGGATGACACCGGGGAGCTGTTTTTT. It codes for CASSLNQRDDTGELFF.